A selection of T cell receptor beta chains follows, all from one sample in a study of shared clonotypes between healthy human individuals. Sequenced by immunoSEQ multiplex PCR; TCRdb stores in-frame clones only, minus some. Of 1.5 million to 2.5 million clones listed, 85% to 95% are singletons. Material for sequencing was naive CD8+ T cells sorted from blood. The receptor set was obtained from a man aged 18 to 30 in good health. The CDR3 runs from the conserved cysteine through the conserved F or W. Fields, in order: V gene, clone size, CDR3 length, J gene, CDR3 protein. Part of the rows lack a size; the others show once, few, many or a class for expanded clones.

V gene: TRBV6-5; clone size: .; CDR3 length: 13; J gene: TRBJ2-7; CDR3 protein: CASTYRENYEQYF
V gene: TRBV7-9; clone size: .; CDR3 length: 15; J gene: TRBJ1-1; CDR3 protein: CASSLATVRDTEAFF
V gene: TRBV11-2; clone size: .; CDR3 length: 14; J gene: TRBJ1-2; CDR3 protein: CASSLAGNPSSYTF
V gene: TRBV15; clone size: .; CDR3 length: 11; J gene: TRBJ1-5; CDR3 protein: CATGGAQPQHF
V gene: TRBV16; clone size: .; CDR3 length: 14; J gene: TRBJ2-5; CDR3 protein: CASSQYDSAGTQYF
V gene: TRBV4-2; clone size: .; CDR3 length: 17; J gene: TRBJ2-1; CDR3 protein: CASSHPSAGEGNNEQFF
V gene: TRBV30; clone size: .; CDR3 length: 14; J gene: TRBJ2-7; CDR3 protein: CAWGSGQGPYEQYF
V gene: TRBV29-1; clone size: .; CDR3 length: 15; J gene: TRBJ2-1; CDR3 protein: CSVESRGDNYNEQFF
V gene: TRBV19; clone size: .; CDR3 length: 14; J gene: TRBJ1-2; CDR3 protein: CASSYRAPDSGYTF
V gene: TRBV5-1; clone size: .; CDR3 length: 15; J gene: TRBJ2-7; CDR3 protein: CASASTGLGSYEQYF
V gene: TRBV4-1; clone size: .; CDR3 length: 13; J gene: TRBJ2-4; CDR3 protein: CASRREAGAIQYF
V gene: TRBV9; clone size: once; CDR3 length: 14; J gene: TRBJ1-1; CDR3 protein: CASTEKGSNTEAFF
V gene: TRBV5-4; clone size: .; CDR3 length: 14; J gene: TRBJ1-2; CDR3 protein: CASSSPQGGYGYTF
V gene: TRBV29-1; clone size: .; CDR3 length: 14; J gene: TRBJ2-5; CDR3 protein: CSVVGLAGVETQYF
V gene: TRBV5-1; clone size: .; CDR3 length: 14; J gene: TRBJ2-7; CDR3 protein: CASSLGDSNYEQYF
V gene: TRBV5-1; clone size: .; CDR3 length: 16; J gene: TRBJ2-5; CDR3 protein: CASSLAGYGDQETQYF
V gene: TRBV25-1; clone size: .; CDR3 length: 13; J gene: TRBJ2-7; CDR3 protein: CASSWGDSYEQYF
V gene: TRBV5-4; clone size: .; CDR3 length: 13; J gene: TRBJ2-1; CDR3 protein: CASSSAGGNEQFF
V gene: TRBV11-1; clone size: .; CDR3 length: 18; J gene: TRBJ2-3; CDR3 protein: CASQEQGGRRTGTDTQYF
V gene: TRBV9; clone size: .; CDR3 length: 15; J gene: TRBJ2-7; CDR3 protein: CASSVQAGGDYEQYF
V gene: TRBV5-8; clone size: .; CDR3 length: 16; J gene: TRBJ1-1; CDR3 protein: CASTLWDSRMNTEAFF
V gene: TRBV4-2; clone size: .; CDR3 length: 16; J gene: TRBJ1-1; CDR3 protein: CASSPRERNMNTEAFF
V gene: TRBV11-2; clone size: .; CDR3 length: 16; J gene: TRBJ2-3; CDR3 protein: CASSLIAGGPSDTQYF
V gene: TRBV7-9; clone size: once; CDR3 length: 12; J gene: TRBJ2-7; CDR3 protein: CASSLEQLEQYF
V gene: TRBV7-2; clone size: once; CDR3 length: 13; J gene: TRBJ2-5; CDR3 protein: CASSLPPQETQYF
V gene: TRBV10-3; clone size: .; CDR3 length: 16; J gene: TRBJ2-3; CDR3 protein: CAISEGSGTYKDTQYF
V gene: TRBV27; clone size: .; CDR3 length: 15; J gene: TRBJ2-7; CDR3 protein: CASSFGSQPSYEQYF
V gene: TRBV9; clone size: .; CDR3 length: 16; J gene: TRBJ2-1; CDR3 protein: CASGRLGTGGFDEQFF
V gene: TRBV19; clone size: .; CDR3 length: 16; J gene: TRBJ1-2; CDR3 protein: CARPSLLRGSPYGYTF
V gene: TRBV2; clone size: .; CDR3 length: 18; J gene: TRBJ2-6; CDR3 protein: CASSPGGGLMSGANVLTF
V gene: TRBV5-1; clone size: .; CDR3 length: 13; J gene: TRBJ1-1; CDR3 protein: CASSSSGGTEAFF
V gene: TRBV13; clone size: once; CDR3 length: 12; J gene: TRBJ2-7; CDR3 protein: CASSSNRDEQYF
V gene: TRBV9; clone size: once; CDR3 length: 13; J gene: TRBJ2-1; CDR3 protein: CASSVGVYNEQFF
V gene: TRBV27; clone size: .; CDR3 length: 16; J gene: TRBJ2-3; CDR3 protein: CASSLSARGSTDTQYF
V gene: TRBV7-9; clone size: .; CDR3 length: 14; J gene: TRBJ1-5; CDR3 protein: CASSFGGTNQPQHF
V gene: TRBV5-1; clone size: .; CDR3 length: 12; J gene: TRBJ2-7; CDR3 protein: CASSSKSYEQYF
V gene: TRBV4-1; clone size: .; CDR3 length: 16; J gene: TRBJ2-2; CDR3 protein: CASSDRDGVLTGELFF
V gene: TRBV6-5; clone size: .; CDR3 length: 14; J gene: TRBJ2-7; CDR3 protein: CASSYGDSSYEQYF
V gene: TRBV29-1; clone size: .; CDR3 length: 16; J gene: TRBJ2-5; CDR3 protein: CSVSGGRTGDGETQYF
V gene: TRBV5-4; clone size: .; CDR3 length: 18; J gene: TRBJ2-1; CDR3 protein: CASSLDSRGYYPYNEQFF
V gene: TRBV7-9; clone size: .; CDR3 length: 11; J gene: TRBJ2-3; CDR3 protein: CASTFDDTQYF
V gene: TRBV19; clone size: .; CDR3 length: 15; J gene: TRBJ2-7; CDR3 protein: CASSFGTGATYEQYF
V gene: TRBV5-6; clone size: .; CDR3 length: 16; J gene: TRBJ2-5; CDR3 protein: CASSLWVAGDFETQYF
V gene: TRBV25-1; clone size: once; CDR3 length: 14; J gene: TRBJ2-1; CDR3 protein: CASSYRGNYNEQFF
V gene: TRBV6-5; clone size: .; CDR3 length: 13; J gene: TRBJ2-3; CDR3 protein: CASSLFGTDTQYF
V gene: TRBV27; clone size: .; CDR3 length: 17; J gene: TRBJ1-5; CDR3 protein: CASSLYSGLGSNQPQHF
V gene: TRBV4-1; clone size: .; CDR3 length: 18; J gene: TRBJ1-6; CDR3 protein: CASSQGTGQGTYNSPLHF
V gene: TRBV11-2; clone size: .; CDR3 length: 14; J gene: TRBJ2-1; CDR3 protein: CASSLAGLFVEQFF
V gene: TRBV5-4; clone size: few; CDR3 length: 14; J gene: TRBJ1-1; CDR3 protein: CASSFSGMNTEAFF
V gene: TRBV2; clone size: .; CDR3 length: 13; J gene: TRBJ2-2; CDR3 protein: CASSNQNTGELFF
V gene: TRBV6-5; clone size: .; CDR3 length: 14; J gene: TRBJ1-2; CDR3 protein: CASSYKDRQRGYTF